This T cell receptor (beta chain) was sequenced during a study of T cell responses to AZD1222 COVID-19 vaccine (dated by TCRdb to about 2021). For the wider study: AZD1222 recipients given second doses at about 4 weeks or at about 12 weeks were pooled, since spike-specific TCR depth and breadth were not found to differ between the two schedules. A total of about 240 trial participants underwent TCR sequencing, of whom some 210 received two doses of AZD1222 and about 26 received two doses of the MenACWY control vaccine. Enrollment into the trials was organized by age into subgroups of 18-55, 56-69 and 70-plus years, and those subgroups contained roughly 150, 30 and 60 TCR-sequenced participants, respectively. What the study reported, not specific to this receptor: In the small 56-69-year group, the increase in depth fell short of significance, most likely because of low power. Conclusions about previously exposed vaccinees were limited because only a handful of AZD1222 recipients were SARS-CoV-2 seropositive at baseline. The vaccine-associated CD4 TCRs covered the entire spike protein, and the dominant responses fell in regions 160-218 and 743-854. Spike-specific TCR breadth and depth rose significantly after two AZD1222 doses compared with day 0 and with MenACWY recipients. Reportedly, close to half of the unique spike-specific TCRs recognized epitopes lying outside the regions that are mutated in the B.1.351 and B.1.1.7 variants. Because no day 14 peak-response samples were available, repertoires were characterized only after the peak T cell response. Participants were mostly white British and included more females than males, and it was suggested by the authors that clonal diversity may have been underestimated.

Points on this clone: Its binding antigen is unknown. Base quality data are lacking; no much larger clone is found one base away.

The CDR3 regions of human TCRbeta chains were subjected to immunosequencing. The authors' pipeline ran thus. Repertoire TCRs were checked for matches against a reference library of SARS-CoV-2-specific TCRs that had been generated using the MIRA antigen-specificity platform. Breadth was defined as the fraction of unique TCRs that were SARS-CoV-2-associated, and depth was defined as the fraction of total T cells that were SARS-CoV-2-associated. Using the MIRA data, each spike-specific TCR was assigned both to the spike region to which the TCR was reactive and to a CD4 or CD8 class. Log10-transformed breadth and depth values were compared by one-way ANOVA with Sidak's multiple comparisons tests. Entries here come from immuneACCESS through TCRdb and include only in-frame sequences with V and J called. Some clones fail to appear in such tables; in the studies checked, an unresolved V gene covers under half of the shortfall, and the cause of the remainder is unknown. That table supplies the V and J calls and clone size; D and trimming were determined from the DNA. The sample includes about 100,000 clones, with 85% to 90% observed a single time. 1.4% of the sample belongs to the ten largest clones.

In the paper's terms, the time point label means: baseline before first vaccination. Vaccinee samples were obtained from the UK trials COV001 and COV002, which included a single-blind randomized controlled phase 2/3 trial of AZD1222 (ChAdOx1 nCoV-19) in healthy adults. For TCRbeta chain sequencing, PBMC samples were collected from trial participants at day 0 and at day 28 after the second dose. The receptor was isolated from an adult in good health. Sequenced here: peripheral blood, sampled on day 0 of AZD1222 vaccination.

The CDR3 sequence is CASSAASSYNEQFF. The nucleotide sequence reads TGTGCCAGCAGCGCAGCGAGCTCCTACAATGAGCAGTTCTTC. The V and J genes are TRBV14 and TRBJ2-1; no D segment can be confidently identified. Cut back by 5 bases and 0 bases, the V and J ends lie 8 bases apart. The CDR3 contains 14 residues, cysteine and phenylalanine counted. Only the CDR3 region is kept as DNA, spanning 42 bases read in frame from base 1. From the germline V gene, CDR1 is SGHDN and CDR2 is FVKESK.